Below are 24 T cell receptor beta chains sequenced from a single sample in a study of CD8 T cells in ankylosing spondylitis. MiXCR was run by TCRdb on the 5' RACE reads, yielding one entry per CDR3 protein. The sample holds some 290,000 distinct CDR3 sequences, over 15% seen once. The specimen was blood, either unsorted or a sorted T cell fraction (not recorded which). These receptors were obtained from a male donor with ankylosing spondylitis or in good health (not recorded which).

The J gene is TRBJ1-1, the V gene TRBV7-3; weak D call: TRBD1 (5 bases). V lost 5 bases, J lost 4 bases, and 17 bases lay in between. Germline CDR1 reads SGHTA; CDR2 reads FQGTGA. This CDR3 comprises 15 residues. The CDR3 reads CASSPSGSGGTEAFF. CDR3 sequence (DNA): TGTGCCAGCAGCCCGAGCGGATCGGGGGGCACTGAAGCTTTCTTT.

The V gene is TRBV6-1, the J gene TRBJ2-7; the D gene is possibly TRBD1 (5 bases). CDR3 size: 12 residues. Germline assignment: CDR1 MNHNS and CDR2 SASEGT. V gave up 6 bases and J gave up 0 bases, with 6 bases separating them. The CDR3 spells CASRTASYEQYV. The CDR3 nucleotides are TGTGCCAGCAGGACAGCCTCCTACGAGCAGTACGTC.

Many counts were recorded for this clonotype. The CDR3 DNA reads as TGTGCCAGCAGTTCGTCGACAGGGTATATCGGGGAGCTGTTTTTT. It yields the protein CASSSSTGYIGELFF. The V and J genes are TRBV12-3 or TRBV12-4 and TRBJ2-2; TRBD1 matches 7 bases. J was trimmed by 7 bases and V by 4 bases; bases with no gene match: 9. This CDR3 has 15 amino acids.

The J gene is TRBJ1-1, the V gene TRBV5-1; D unresolved. The CDR3 runs to 12 residues. Trimming left V 0 bases short and J 3 bases short, with 3 bases between. The germline gives CDR1 SGHRS, CDR2 YFSETQ. CDR3 DNA sequence: TGCGCCAGCAGCTTGGACTACACTGAAGCTTTCTTT. Translation: CASSLDYTEAFF.

This chain uses TRBV28 with TRBJ2-2, with D unresolved. Deletions cut 8 bases from V and 4 bases from J, with 14 bases between. This CDR3 spans 14 amino acids. The germline V gene has CDR1 MDHEN and CDR2 SYDVKM. The CDR3 spells CASRPAAGTGELFF. The CDR3 DNA follows: TGTGCCAGCCGGCCAGCCGCAGGCACCGGGGAGCTGTTTTTT.

The CDR3 DNA sequence: TGTGCCAGCAGTACGGGGAGGGGATTCCTAATTGGCTATGGCTACACCTTC. This sequence encodes CASSTGRGFLIGYGYTF. This chain joins TRBV6-1 and TRBJ1-2; possibly TRBD1 for D (5 bases). V lost 5 bases to trimming and J lost 4 bases, with 23 bases between them. This CDR3 contains 17 residues. The germline V gene has CDR1 MNHNS and CDR2 SASEGT.

The chain joins TRBV24-1 to TRBJ2-1, with 7 bases lining up with TRBD1. V dropped 10 bases and J dropped 6; count of bases not matched to a gene: 5. Looked up from germline, CDR1 is KGHDR and CDR2 is SFDVKD. The CDR3 covers 12 residues. The CDR3 coding sequence is TGTGCCACAGCAGGGACAGTCAATGAGCAGTTCTTC. Residues: CATAGTVNEQFF.

In regard to this clonotype: The junction does not match germline at one end; this may be a read error. The V gene is TRBV25-1, the J gene TRBJ1-2, with D unclear. The germline V gene encodes CDR1 MGHDK and CDR2 SYGVNS. This CDR3 has 13 amino acids. CDR3 sequence reads: CAGSDYQNYGYTF. The CDR3, as DNA: TGTGCCGGCAGTGATTACCAAAACTATGGCTACACCTTC.

This clonotype has more than one count but fewer than ten. This chain connects TRBV28 to TRBJ2-1; 7 bases line up with TRBD1. The CDR3 is made up of 16 amino acids. Trimming cost V 4 bases and J 2 bases; bases outside gene matches: 8. Germline CDR1 MDHEN, CDR2 SYDVKM. CDR3 amino acids: CASSSPTGLAYNEQFF. CDR3 in DNA: TGTGCCAGCAGTTCCCCGACAGGGTTGGCCTACAATGAGCAGTTCTTC. The variable domain in full, with the rest retrieved from reference TRBV28 and TRBJ2-1, is DVKVTQSSRYLVKRTGEKVFLECVQDMDHENMFWYRQDPGLGLRLIYFSYDVKMKEKGDIPEGYSVSREKKERFSLILESASTNQTSMYLCASSSPTGLAYNEQFFGPGTRLTVL.

This clonotype was recorded once. The V call is TRBV6-5, the J call TRBJ1-1; possibly TRBD1 for D (5 bases). The CDR3 length is 13 residues. V lost 4 bases, J lost 6 bases, and 12 bases lay in between. CDR1 is MNHEY, CDR2 SVGAGI, per germline. Here the CDR3 reads CASSWTGDAEAFF. The DNA of the CDR3 is TGTGCCAGCAGTTGGACGGGGGATGCTGAAGCTTTCTTT.

This chain uses TRBV12-3 or TRBV12-4 with TRBJ2-6; D may correspond to TRBD1 or TRBD2 (5 bases each). The length of the CDR3 is 18 residues. Trimming left V 3 bases short and J 0 bases short, with 15 bases between. The CDR3 is CASSLASGTPSGANVLTF. Here the CDR3 DNA reads TGTGCCAGCAGTTTGGCCTCCGGGACCCCCTCTGGGGCCAACGTCCTGACTTTC.

This clonotype was seen a few times. The chain links TRBV6-5 to TRBJ1-1; maybe TRBD1 (6 bases). Germline CDR1 reads MNHEY; CDR2 reads SVGAGI. Trimming removed 2 bases from V and 2 bases from J, with 12 bases in between. This CDR3 has 15 residues. The CDR3 loop reads CASSYKTGGNTEAFF. The CDR3 DNA reads as TGTGCCAGCAGTTACAAGACAGGTGGAAACACTGAAGCTTTCTTT.

This chain connects TRBV4-2 to TRBJ1-2, with 9 bases matching TRBD1. V lost 1 base and J lost 1; bases outside the gene matches: 10. CDR3 length: 18 residues. In germline, CDR1 is LGHNA, CDR2 YNFKEQ. The CDR3 nucleotides are TGTGCCAGCAGCCAAGGGATACAACAGGGGGCGGTTAACTATGGCTACACCTTC. Its protein is CASSQGIQQGAVNYGYTF.

The sample holds many counts of this clonotype. The rearrangement links TRBV29-1 to TRBJ1-2; D is unresolved. The CDR3 totals 13 residues. Between the trimmed V and J ends, which lost 7 bases and 3 bases, there was a span of 15 bases. From germline, CDR1 is SQVTM and CDR2 ANQGSEA. DNA of the CDR3: TGCAGCGCCCACGGCACCCATGACTATGGCTACACCTTC. Its translation: CSAHGTHDYGYTF.

This clonotype has a handful of counts. The V gene is TRBV14, the J gene TRBJ2-5; 11 bases align to TRBD1. Trimming removed 2 bases from V and 7 bases from J; junction bases left unmatched: 9. Germline-derived CDR1 and CDR2 are SGHDN and FVKESK. The CDR3 sequence is 16 residues long. The CDR3: CASSQRAGQGVGTQYF. CDR3 coding DNA: TGTGCCAGCAGCCAACGAGCGGGACAGGGGGTCGGGACCCAGTACTTC. The entire variable domain, with the rest obtained from reference TRBV14 and TRBJ2-5, is as follows: EAGVTQFPSHSVIEKGQTVTLRCDPISGHDNLYWYRRVMGKEIKFLLHFVKESKQDESGMPNNRFLAERTGGTYSTLKVQPAELEDSGVYFCASSQRAGQGVGTQYFGPGTRLLVL.

This clonotype was seen a few times. The genes are TRBV27 and TRBJ1-6, with D possibly being TRBD1 (5 bases). The CDR3 totals 15 residues. Trimming cost V 3 bases and J 7 bases, with 13 bases left between them. Germline values: CDR1 MNHEY, CDR2 SMNVEV (reference sequence). The CDR3 DNA reads as TGTGCCAGCAGTTTGAACGGGGGATCCAATTCACCCCTCCACTTT. Translating it yields CASSLNGGSNSPLHF.

J is TRBJ2-7 and V is TRBV20-1, with TRBD1 matching over 8 bases. V shed 6 bases, J shed 3 bases, and the junction held 7 bases outside the gene matches. The CDR3 has 13 residues. Germline loops: CDR1 DFQATT, CDR2 SNEGSKA (reference sequence). This CDR3 reads CSARGQVNYEQYV. CDR3 bases: TGCAGTGCCAGGGGACAGGTAAACTACGAGCAGTACGTC.

The chain couples TRBV6-6 to TRBJ1-1; D not resolved. The CDR3 is 10 residues long. The V and J ends lost 10 bases and 0 bases respectively, with 3 bases between them. CDR1 is MNHNY, CDR2 SVGAGI, per germline (reference sequence). This CDR3 reads CATLNTEAFF. CDR3 coding DNA: TGTGCCACTCTGAACACTGAAGCTTTCTTT.

This rearrangement joins TRBV5-1 to TRBJ1-4, with D possibly being TRBD1 (6 bases). CDR1 and CDR2 (germline): SGHRS, YFSETQ. The CDR3 consists of 13 residues. V gave up 4 bases and J gave up 6 bases, with 10 bases separating them. The CDR3 nucleotides read TGCGCCAGCAGCAACAGGGATGATGAAAAACTGTTTTTT. This translates into CASSNRDDEKLFF.

Details on this clonotype: Sequence at one end of the junction differs from germline and may be a read error. The rearrangement joins TRBV6-2 or TRBV6-3 to TRBJ2-5; D uncertain. This CDR3 has 14 residues. CDR1 and CDR2 (germline): MNHEY, SVGEGT. CDR3 sequence reads: CASRRGQAQETQYF. CDR3 in DNA: TGCGCCAGCAGAAGAGGTCAGGCCCAAGAGACCCAGTACTTC.

V gene TRBV12-3 or TRBV12-4 combines with J gene TRBJ1-3; D not resolved. The CDR3 sequence is 13 residues long. V lost 6 bases to trimming and J lost 7 bases, with 13 bases between them. CDR3 region: CASSYDIWNTIYF. As DNA, the CDR3 is TGTGCCAGCAGCTACGATATTTGGAACACCATATATTTT.

This clonotype was seen repeatedly, ten times or more. The rearrangement joins TRBV12-3 or TRBV12-4 to TRBJ1-5, with a tentative D call TRBD1 (5 bases). The CDR3 loop spans 15 amino acids. V dropped 5 bases and J dropped 1 base, with 12 bases sitting between them. As DNA, the CDR3 is TGTGCCAGCAGTCCCGGGGGGGGAAGCAATCAGCCCCAGCATTTT. Translating gives CASSPGGGSNQPQHF.

This clonotype was detected a few times. V gene TRBV12-3 or TRBV12-4 combines with J gene TRBJ1-1; D may be TRBD1 (5 bases). The germline V and J ends were trimmed by 2 bases and 1 base, with 8 bases remaining between them. This CDR3 is 14 amino acids long. The CDR3 sequence is CASSLMGPNTEAFF. CDR3 DNA: TGTGCCAGCAGTTTAATGGGGCCGAACACTGAAGCTTTCTTT.

A remark on this clonotype: Lacking the conserved final phenylalanine or tryptophan, this CDR3 likely reflects a read error. The V call is TRBV3-1, the J call TRBJ1-2; D is unclear. The CDR3 sequence is 14 residues long. Looked up from germline, CDR1 is LGHDT and CDR2 is YNNKEL (reference sequence). V lost 0 bases, J lost 0 bases, and 5 bases lay in between. In DNA, the CDR3 is TGTGCCAGCAGCCAAGATCCAACTAACTATGGCTACACCCTC. Translating it yields CASSQDPTNYGYTL.